This TCR beta chain was identified in a study of cytomegalovirus exposure and HLA in healthy donors. Study-level information: Among the approximately 380 donors who were genotyped, approximately 84% fell in the genetic ancestry cluster that is associated with self-reported Caucasian donors.

Everyone who donated was a healthy bone marrow donor. Though nominally healthy at sampling, donors likely had unrecorded immune exposures. CDR3 size: 12 residues. Trimming cost V 2 bases and J 4 bases, with 6 bases left between them. From germline, CDR1 is SEHNR and CDR2 FQNEAQ (reference sequence). With 60 Vbeta and 13 Jbeta primers, the PCR was carried out. The data were produced by immunoSEQ multiplex PCR, yet TCRdb's version contains in-frame clones alone and is incomplete. The sample consists of 240,000 or so clones, 82% of them appearing once. Turning to this clone: The same CDR3 can be traced to other DNA sequences in this sample.

This TCR came from a middle-aged woman in good health and CMV-seropositive. The sample comprised PBMCs. The chain uses TRBV7-9 and TRBJ2-7; TRBD1 is a possible D gene (5 bases). CDR3 protein: CASSLQGYEQYF. The CDR3 DNA is TGTGCCAGCAGCTTACAGGGATACGAGCAGTACTTC.